Each of the 11 T cell receptor beta chains below was sequenced from the same sample in a study of tumor-infiltrating lymphocytes in oesophageal squamous cell carcinoma. One entry per CDR3 protein, called by TCRdb with MiXCR from the PCR reads. The table lists 6,000 to 6,500 distinct CDR3 sequences, less than 15% of them singletons. The sequenced sample was esophageal tumor tissue. These receptors were taken from a male donor with esophageal squamous cell carcinoma.

This clonotype was seen at least ten times. This rearrangement joins TRBV14 to TRBJ2-3, with unresolved D. This CDR3 spans 10 amino acids. The V and J ends lost 2 bases and 11 bases respectively, with 5 bases between them. Germline loops: CDR1 SGHDN, CDR2 FVKESK. In nucleotides, the CDR3 is TGTGCCAGCAGCCAAATCTGGCAGTATTTT. Protein: CASSQIWQYF.

This clonotype was recorded a few times. The V and J genes are TRBV20-1 and TRBJ2-7; D gene uncertain. Germline CDR1 is DFQATT and CDR2 is SNEGSKA (reference sequence). V lost 0 bases, J lost 2 bases, and 11 bases lay in between. CDR3 size: 14 residues. The CDR3 here is CSARDQLGTYEQYF. The CDR3 DNA reads TGCAGTGCTAGAGATCAACTGGGGACCTACGAGCAGTACTTC.

This clonotype came up a few times. The gene calls are TRBV20-1 and TRBJ2-1, with 12 nucleotides matching TRBD2. Germline V gene data show CDR1 as DFQATT and CDR2 as SNEGSKA (reference sequence). V was clipped by 6 bases and J by 6 bases; unmatched bases: 12. The CDR3 loop spans 16 amino acids. CDR3 region: CSAPPDSSGGANEQFF. CDR3 DNA: TGCAGTGCGCCCCCCGACTCTAGCGGGGGGGCCAATGAGCAGTTCTTC.

This clonotype counts as medium-sized. J is TRBJ2-1 and V is TRBV7-2; D unclear. CDR1 and CDR2 from the germline V gene are SGHTA and FQGNSA. V was clipped by 1 base and J by 6 bases, with 10 bases between them. The CDR3 totals 14 residues. In DNA form, the CDR3 reads TGTGCCAGCAGCTTAGGTGGGCTCTTCAATGAGCAGTTCTTC. It encodes CASSLGGLFNEQFF.

The chain links TRBV7-6 to TRBJ2-5; TRBD2 aligns across 13 bases. With the DNA end fitting TRBJ2-1 better, the J assignment may be wrong. Germline CDR1 reads SGHVS; CDR2 reads FNYEAQ. The CDR3 has 16 amino acids. This chain's CDR3 is CASLEGGTSGVNEQFF. DNA for the CDR3: TGTGCTAGCTTAGAAGGGGGGACTAGCGGGGTCAATGAGCAGTTCTTC.

This clonotype was counted at least ten times. V gene TRBV5-1 combines with J gene TRBJ2-7; 11 bases match TRBD1. The CDR3 has 15 amino acids. The V gene's germline CDR1 is SGHRS and CDR2 YFSETQ. V dropped 4 bases and J dropped 6; count of bases not matched to a gene: 9. CDR3 DNA: TGCGCCAGCAGCGGACGGGACAGGGGGATGGCCGAGCAGTACTTC. Protein sequence: CASSGRDRGMAEQYF.

On this clonotype: This may stem from a read error, because a much larger clone lies one nucleotide away. The V call is TRBV6-1, the J call TRBJ2-5, with 9 bases that match TRBD2. The junction had 24 bases not matched to a gene; V was cut back by 8 bases and J by 11 bases. Germline V lookup: CDR1 MNHNS, CDR2 SASEGT. The CDR3 has 17 residues. CDR3 in amino acids: CASRGGGPEVLYNEQYF. The DNA for the CDR3 is TGTGCCAGCCGCGGGGGGGGGCCGGAGGTACTCTACAATGAGCAGTACTTC.

This clonotype occurred many times. One end of the junction varies from germline; a read error may be responsible. The gene calls are TRBV6-1 and TRBJ2-7; D may be TRBD2 (6 bases). Looked up from germline, CDR1 is MNHNS and CDR2 is SASEGT. This CDR3 is built from 15 residues. This chain's CDR3 is CASSEQGLKNSPLHF. CDR3 nucleotide sequence: TGTGCCAGCAGTGAACAGGGACTTAAAAATTCACCCCTCCACTTC.

This clonotype showed up many times. The chain employs TRBV12-3 or TRBV12-4 and TRBJ2-7; weak D call: TRBD1 (6 bases). V dropped 8 bases and J dropped 1 base, with 12 bases sitting between them. The CDR3 has 13 residues. CDR3 loop: CASRETGSYEQYF. The CDR3 nucleotides are TGTGCCAGCCGCGAAACAGGGTCCTACGAGCAGTACTTC.

This clonotype was recorded at least ten times. V is TRBV5-6 and J is TRBJ2-2, with D unclear. Looked up from germline, CDR1 is SGHDT and CDR2 is YYEEEE. CDR3 size: 14 residues. Deletions cut 2 bases from V and 6 bases from J, with 11 bases between. This CDR3 is CASSFLTGAGELFF. The CDR3 nucleotides read TGTGCCAGCAGCTTTCTAACTGGCGCCGGGGAGCTGTTTTTT.

This clonotype was observed at least ten times. The gene calls are TRBV18 and TRBJ2-5; possibly TRBD2 for D (6 bases). The ends were cut back, 3 bases at V and 5 bases at J, with 13 bases in the middle. This CDR3 contains 14 residues. From germline, CDR1 is KGHSH and CDR2 LQKENI. The CDR3 bases are TGTGCCAGCTCACCCCAGCCGGGGAGGGAGACCCAGTACTTC. It translates to CASSPQPGRETQYF.